The rows below give T cell receptor beta chains drawn from one sample of a study of radiation and T cells in renal cell carcinoma. Assay used: immunoSEQ multiplex PCR; TCRdb lists only in-frame clones, some missing. The table has roughly 150,000 clones, about 91% seen once. The material was blood, obtained from a patient whose treatment included radiotherapy and nephrectomy. All receptors derive from a woman aged 45-65 years with renal cell carcinoma. Both conserved end residues are part of each CDR3. D genes are given only for firm matches. Size is stated for part of the rows, as once, few or many counts, or as a class when the clone is expanded.

clone size	D gene	CDR3 length	V gene	J gene	CDR3 protein	CDR3 DNA
NA	TRBD2	18	TRBV15	TRBJ2-2	CATSRGTSGGINTGELFF	TGTGCCACCAGCAGAGGGACTAGCGGGGGGATAAACACCGGGGAGCTGTTTTTT
NA	TRBD1	16	TRBV11-2	TRBJ1-1	CASSKKAGTGGTEAFF	TGTGCCAGCAGCAAAAAAGCCGGGACAGGGGGCACTGAAGCTTTCTTT
NA	TRBD1	14	TRBV14	TRBJ1-1	CASSQRQGLAEAFF	TGTGCCAGCAGCCAGAGACAGGGACTGGCTGAAGCTTTCTTT
NA	NA	15	TRBV7-9	TRBJ1-6	CASSPRGGGSSPLHF	TGTGCCAGCAGCCCCCGGGGGGGCGGGAGTTCACCCCTCCACTTT
NA	NA	13	TRBV15	TRBJ1-3	CATSRGPTNTIYF	TGTGCCACCAGCAGAGGACCCACAAACACCATATATTTT
few	NA	13	TRBV30	TRBJ1-1	CAWSVQGLRVAFF	TGTGCCTGGAGTGTACAAGGGCTGAGGGTGGCTTTCTTT
NA	TRBD1	15	TRBV5-1	TRBJ1-1	CASSPQQGVNTEAFF	TGCGCCAGCAGCCCTCAACAGGGGGTGAACACTGAAGCTTTCTTT
NA	NA	16	TRBV7-9	TRBJ1-5	CASSPPAGKGNQPQHF	TGTGCCAGCAGCCCACCGGCAGGGAAGGGGAATCAGCCCCAGCATTTT
NA	NA	16	TRBV9	TRBJ2-2	CASSETGTMNTGELFF	TGTGCCAGCAGCGAAACCGGGACAATGAACACCGGGGAGCTGTTTTTT
NA	NA	15	TRBV15	TRBJ1-4	CATSRGQMSNEKLFF	TGTGCCACCAGCAGAGGACAGATGTCTAATGAAAAACTGTTTTTT
NA	NA	14	TRBV13	TRBJ2-7	CASSFRTLTYEQYF	TGTGCCAGCAGCTTTCGGACGCTAACCTACGAGCAGTACTTC
once	TRBD1	17	TRBV7-6	TRBJ1-2	CASSLLLGQGSGYGYTF	TGTGCCAGCAGCTTACTTCTAGGACAGGGGAGCGGGTATGGCTACACCTTC
NA	NA	14	TRBV6-1	TRBJ1-5	CASRDWSNNQPQHF	TGTGCCAGCAGAGATTGGTCCAATAATCAGCCCCAGCATTTT
NA	NA	15	TRBV6-1	TRBJ1-5	CASSELGARNQPQHF	TGTGCCAGCAGTGAGTTGGGGGCCCGCAATCAGCCCCAGCATTTT
NA	NA	14	TRBV29-1	TRBJ2-4	CSVEAGASRDIQYF	TGCAGCGTTGAAGCGGGAGCTTCGAGGGACATTCAGTACTTC
NA	NA	15	TRBV18	TRBJ1-1	CASSPPGGRNTEAFF	TGTGCCAGCTCACCACCGGGCGGGAGGAACACTGAAGCTTTCTTT
NA	NA	12	TRBV21-1	TRBJ1-2	CASSKGHYGYTF	TGTGCCAGCAGCAAAGGGCACTATGGCTACACCTTC
NA	TRBD1	15	TRBV6-4	TRBJ1-2	CASSLDRGFTGGYTF	TGTGCCAGCAGCCTAGACAGGGGGTTTACCGGTGGCTACACCTTC
few	NA	15	TRBV5-6	TRBJ1-1	CASSLFAFMNTEAFF	TGTGCCAGCAGCTTGTTTGCGTTCATGAACACTGAAGCTTTCTTT
once	NA	15	TRBV4-3	TRBJ1-2	CASSQVGRGIRGYTF	TGCGCCAGCAGCCAAGTGGGGAGGGGGATCCGTGGCTACACCTTC
NA	NA	15	TRBV6-4	TRBJ1-4	CASSKEAGVGEKLFF	TGTGCCAGCAGTAAGGAAGCAGGGGTCGGAGAAAAACTGTTTTTT
NA	NA	13	TRBV7-9	TRBJ1-2	CASSSTENYGYTF	TGTGCCAGCAGCTCAACAGAGAACTATGGCTACACCTTC
NA	TRBD1	16	TRBV9	TRBJ2-7	CASSVATGVGPHEQYF	TGTGCCAGCAGCGTAGCTACAGGGGTAGGTCCCCACGAGCAGTACTTC
NA	NA	14	TRBV9	TRBJ2-7	CASSATGQTYEQYF	TGTGCCAGCAGCGCTACGGGACAAACCTACGAGCAGTACTTC
NA	NA	17	TRBV19	TRBJ1-4	CASTGPGKLRANEKLFF	TGTGCCAGTACCGGACCAGGGAAGCTAAGGGCTAATGAAAAACTGTTTTTT
NA	NA	15	TRBV11-2	TRBJ2-7	CASSSVQGTLHEQYF	TGTGCCAGCAGCTCCGTCCAGGGTACCCTCCACGAGCAGTACTTC
NA	NA	15	TRBV19	TRBJ2-7	CASSPGQPTSYEQYF	TGTGCCAGTAGTCCAGGACAGCCAACCTCCTACGAGCAGTACTTC